This T cell receptor (beta chain) was captured by sequencing in a study of T cell responses to AZD1222 COVID-19 vaccine. The protocol was immunoSEQ multiplex PCR, while the TCRdb copy is restricted to in-frame clones and leaves out a portion. The sample lists roughly 100,000 clones; roughly nine tenths were seen once. This clone was counted only a few times. This CDR3 region has 12 residues. The germline V gene has CDR1 LNHDA and CDR2 SQIVND (reference sequence). V was trimmed by 8 bases and J by 3 bases, leaving 10 bases between them. Sequencing used peripheral blood, obtained on day 0 of AZD1222 vaccination. This rearrangement joins TRBV19 to TRBJ1-1; D remains unclear. This TCR was recovered from an adult in good health. The DNA of the CDR3 is TGTGCCAGTCGGACGGGCCACACTGAAGCTTTCTTT. The encoded protein is CASRTGHTEAFF.